These 19 T cell receptor beta chains share one sample of origin, sequenced in a study of T cell changes during pregnancy in multiple sclerosis. The table came from immunoSEQ multiplex PCR; TCRdb's copy has only in-frame clones and leaves some out. The top ten clones hold over 2.5% of a sample with 45,000 to 65,000 clones, roughly 93% of them seen once. The sequences come from CD8+ T cells from peripheral blood mononuclear cells, collected in the third trimester of pregnancy. The receptors stem from a female donor with multiple sclerosis, enrolled in a pregnancy study.

The gene calls are TRBV6-1 and TRBJ2-2; D is possibly TRBD2 (6 bases). CDR3 size: 13 residues. The V gene's germline CDR1 is MNHNS and CDR2 SASEGT. With 6 bases removed from V and 7 bases from J, the gap between germline ends came to 12 bases. CDR3 protein: CASRPGRGGELFF. CDR3 nucleotide sequence: TGTGCCAGCAGGCCAGGGCGGGGCGGGGAGCTGTTTTTT.

J is TRBJ1-2 and V is TRBV19, with D possibly being TRBD1 (5 bases). CDR3 length equals 17 residues. Germline CDR1 is LNHDA and CDR2 is SQIVND (reference sequence). V lost 3 bases, J lost 6 bases, and 23 bases lay in between. CDR3: CASSILAGSLSAHGYTF. Here the CDR3 DNA reads TGTGCCAGTAGTATTTTGGCAGGGTCCCTATCCGCCCATGGCTACACCTTC. The entire variable domain, with the rest obtained from reference TRBV19 and TRBJ1-2, is as follows: DGGITQSPKYLFRKEGQNVTLSCEQNLNHDAMYWYRQDPGQGLRLIYYSQIVNDFQKGDIAEGYSVSREKKESFPLTVTSAQKNPTAFYLCASSILAGSLSAHGYTFGSGTRLTVV.

The V and J genes are TRBV29-1 and TRBJ2-6; D uncertain. The ends were cut back, 6 bases at V and 0 bases at J, with 6 bases in the middle. Germline V gives CDR1 SQVTM, CDR2 ANQGSEA. The CDR3 consists of 13 residues. This chain's CDR3 is CSVRSSGANVLTF. CDR3 DNA sequence: TGCAGCGTACGGTCCTCTGGGGCCAACGTCCTGACTTTC.

The gene calls are TRBV29-1 and TRBJ2-2; no clear D gene. CDR3 length equals 12 residues. Germline loops: CDR1 SQVTM, CDR2 ANQGSEA. V gave up 5 bases and J gave up 5 bases, with 9 bases separating them. The CDR3, as DNA: TGCAGCGTTCCGGTTGAGACCGGGGAGCTGTTTTTT. Its translation: CSVPVETGELFF.

The gene calls are TRBV13 and TRBJ1-1; the match to TRBD1 covers 7 bases. This CDR3 comprises 12 residues. CDR1 is PRHDT, CDR2 FYEKMQ, per germline (reference sequence). The DNA for the CDR3 is TGTGCGGGCAGGGGGATGAACACTGAAGCTTTCTTT. Amino acids: CAGRGMNTEAFF.

This rearrangement joins TRBV25-1 to TRBJ2-1, with 10 bases matching TRBD2. The CDR3 has 14 amino acids. Germline values: CDR1 MGHDK, CDR2 SYGVNS. V was clipped by 8 bases and J by 5 bases; unmatched bases: 6. CDR3 loop: CASDGTSAHNEQFF. CDR3 DNA: TGTGCCAGCGACGGGACTAGCGCACACAATGAGCAGTTCTTC.

V and J are TRBV19 and TRBJ1-1; a possible D gene is TRBD1 (5 bases). CDR3 size: 15 residues. Between the trimmed V and J ends, which lost 7 bases and 1 base, there was a span of 16 bases. Germline V gene lookup returns CDR1 LNHDA and CDR2 SQIVND (reference sequence). This chain's CDR3 is CASTRAMDRNTEAFF. CDR3 in DNA: TGTGCCAGTACCAGGGCCATGGATCGGAACACTGAAGCTTTCTTT.

The chain links TRBV19 to TRBJ2-2, with 8 bases identical to TRBD1. The germline V gene has CDR1 LNHDA and CDR2 SQIVND (reference sequence). The CDR3 is 15 residues long. Unmatched junction bases numbered 6, after V lost 2 bases and J lost 7 bases. The CDR3 bases are TGTGCCAGTAGTATACGGCAGGGGGCTAACGGGGAGCTGTTTTTT. Protein: CASSIRQGANGELFF.

The genes are TRBV4-3 and TRBJ2-6, with 11 bases that match TRBD1. Per germline, CDR1 LGHNA and CDR2 YSLEER. With 3 bases clipped from V and 2 bases from J, the junction kept 3 bases outside the gene matches. This CDR3 is built from 17 residues. The CDR3 DNA is TGCGCCAGCAGCCAGGGGACAGGGGGAACTGGGGCCAACGTCCTGACTTTC. Translating gives CASSQGTGGTGANVLTF.

J is TRBJ2-2 and V is TRBV5-1; no reliable D call. The CDR3 consists of 12 residues. Germline-derived CDR1 and CDR2 are SGHRS and YFSETQ. V dropped 0 bases and J dropped 9 bases, with 6 bases sitting between them. This chain's CDR3 is CASSLGSRELFF. CDR3 coding DNA: TGCGCCAGCAGCTTGGGTAGTCGGGAGCTGTTTTTT.

The chain carries TRBV27 and TRBJ2-7; 8 bases are shared with TRBD1. The germline V gene encodes CDR1 MNHEY and CDR2 SMNVEV (reference sequence). This CDR3 has 14 residues. In DNA, the CDR3 is TGTGCCAGCAGTTCCGGGGGTGAGACAGGGGCGTTGTCAGTC. Translation: CASSSGGETGALSV.

CDR3 loop: CASSYGTGGFEQYF. CDR3 DNA: TGCGCCAGCAGCTACGGGACAGGGGGCTTCGAGCAGTACTTC. The chain uses TRBV5-1 and TRBJ2-7, with 12 bases identical to TRBD1. Losses at the gene ends were 3 bases for V and 6 bases for J; bases not matched to a gene: 4. The germline V gene has CDR1 SGHRS and CDR2 YFSETQ. This CDR3 has 14 amino acids.

V gene TRBV29-1 combines with J gene TRBJ1-1, with 7 bases aligning to TRBD1. Trimming took 0 bases from V and 2 from J; bases not matched to a gene: 6. The CDR3 is 15 residues long. CDR1 is SQVTM, CDR2 ANQGSEA, per germline. The CDR3, as DNA: TGCAGCGTTGAAGATCCCGACAGGGAAAACACTGAAGCTTTCTTT. Its translation is CSVEDPDRENTEAFF. Variable domain in full (rest from reference TRBV29-1 and TRBJ1-1): SAVISQKPSRDICQRGTSLTIQCQVDSQVTMMFWYRQQPGQSLTLIATANQGSEATYESGFVIDKFPISRPNLTFSTLTVSNMSPEDSSIYLCSVEDPDRENTEAFFGQGTRLTVV.

This chain connects TRBV7-8 to TRBJ2-3, with 15 bases aligning to TRBD2. Per the germline V gene, CDR1 is SGHVS and CDR2 is FQNEAQ. The length of the CDR3 is 16 residues. The ends lost 4 bases at V and 5 bases at J; junction bases unmatched: 4. In nucleotides, the CDR3 is TGTGCCAGCAGCTGGACTAGCGGGAGGGCCGAAGATACGCAGTATTTT. Translating it yields CASSWTSGRAEDTQYF.

Note on this clone: The sample contains more than one DNA sequence encoding this CDR3. V gene TRBV19 combines with J gene TRBJ2-7, with D perhaps matching TRBD2 (5 bases). CDR1 is LNHDA and CDR2 is SQIVND in the germline V gene (reference sequence). The ends were cut back, 1 base at V and 0 bases at J, with 7 bases in the middle. The CDR3 length is 14 residues. The CDR3 region has the DNA TGTGCCAGTAGTATAGTTGGGAGCTCCTACGAGCAGTACTTC. This encodes CASSIVGSSYEQYF.

The chain uses TRBV19 and TRBJ2-4; no definite D call. Trimming took off 5 bases at V and 1 base at J, with 12 bases between the two ends. The CDR3 runs to 15 residues. The germline V gene encodes CDR1 LNHDA and CDR2 SQIVND (reference sequence). The CDR3 DNA follows: TGTGCCAGTAGTCCGGATCCGGGTGCCAAAAACATTCAGTACTTC. Encoded protein: CASSPDPGAKNIQYF.

The rearrangement links TRBV6-1 to TRBJ2-7, with 8 bases aligning to TRBD1. In germline, CDR1 is MNHNS, CDR2 SASEGT. The CDR3 extends over 15 amino acids. Trimming cost V 2 bases and J 1 base; bases outside gene matches: 4. The CDR3: CASSESGTGSYEQYF. CDR3 nucleotides: TGTGCCAGCAGTGAATCGGGGACAGGTTCCTACGAGCAGTACTTC.

The chain uses TRBV5-1 and TRBJ2-2, with TRBD1 matching 7 bases. V dropped 10 bases and J dropped 6; count of bases not matched to a gene: 6. This CDR3 comprises 12 residues. Germline V lookup: CDR1 SGHRS, CDR2 YFSETQ. The CDR3 loop is CASTGSAGELFF. In nucleotides, the CDR3 is TGCGCCTCGACAGGGAGCGCCGGGGAGCTGTTTTTT.

The genes are TRBV5-5 and TRBJ1-2; 8 bases line up with TRBD1. Germline CDR1 is SGHKS and CDR2 is YYEKEE (reference sequence). V gave up 0 bases and J gave up 4 bases; unmatched junction bases: 17. The CDR3 extends over 19 amino acids. CDR3 loop: CASSLADRQGKGLIYGYTF. Here the CDR3 DNA reads TGTGCCAGCAGCTTGGCGGATCGACAGGGGAAGGGACTTATCTATGGCTACACCTTC.